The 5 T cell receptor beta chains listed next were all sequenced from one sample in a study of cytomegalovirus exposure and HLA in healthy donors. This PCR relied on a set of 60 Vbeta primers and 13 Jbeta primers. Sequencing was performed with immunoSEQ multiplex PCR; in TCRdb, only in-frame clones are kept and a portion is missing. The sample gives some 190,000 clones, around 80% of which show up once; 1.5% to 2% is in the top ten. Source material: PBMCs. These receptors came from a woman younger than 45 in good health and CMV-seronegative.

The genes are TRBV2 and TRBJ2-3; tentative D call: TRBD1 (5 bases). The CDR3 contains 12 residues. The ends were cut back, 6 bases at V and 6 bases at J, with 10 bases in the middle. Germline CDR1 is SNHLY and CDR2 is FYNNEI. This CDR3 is CASRPDMDTQYF. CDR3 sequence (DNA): TGTGCCAGCAGGCCGGACATGGATACGCAGTATTTT.

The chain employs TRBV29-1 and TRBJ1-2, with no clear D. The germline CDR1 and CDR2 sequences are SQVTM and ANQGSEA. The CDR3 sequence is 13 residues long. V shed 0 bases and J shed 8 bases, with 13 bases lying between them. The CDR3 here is CSVEDLVAGGYTF. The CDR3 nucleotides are TGCAGCGTTGAAGATTTGGTGGCAGGCGGCTACACCTTC.

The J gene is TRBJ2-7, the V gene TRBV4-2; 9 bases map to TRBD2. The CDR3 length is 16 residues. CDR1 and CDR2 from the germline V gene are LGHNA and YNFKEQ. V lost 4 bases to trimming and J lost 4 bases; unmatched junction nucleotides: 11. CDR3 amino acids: CASSRKGLAGPYEQYF. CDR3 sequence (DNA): TGTGCCAGCAGCCGGAAAGGCCTAGCGGGGCCTTACGAGCAGTACTTC.

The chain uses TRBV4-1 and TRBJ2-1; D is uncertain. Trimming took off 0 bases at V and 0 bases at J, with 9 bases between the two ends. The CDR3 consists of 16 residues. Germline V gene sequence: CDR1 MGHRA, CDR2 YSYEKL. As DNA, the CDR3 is TGCGCCAGCAGCCAAGATGGTAGGAGCTCCTACAATGAGCAGTTCTTC. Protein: CASSQDGRSSYNEQFF.

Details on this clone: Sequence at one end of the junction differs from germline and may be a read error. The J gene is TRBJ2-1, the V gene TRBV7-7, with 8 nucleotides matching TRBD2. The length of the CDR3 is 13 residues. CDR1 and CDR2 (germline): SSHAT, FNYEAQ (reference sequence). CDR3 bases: TGTGCTAGCAGCTTAGGCGGGGGGAATGAGCAGTTCTTC. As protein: CASSLGGGNEQFF.